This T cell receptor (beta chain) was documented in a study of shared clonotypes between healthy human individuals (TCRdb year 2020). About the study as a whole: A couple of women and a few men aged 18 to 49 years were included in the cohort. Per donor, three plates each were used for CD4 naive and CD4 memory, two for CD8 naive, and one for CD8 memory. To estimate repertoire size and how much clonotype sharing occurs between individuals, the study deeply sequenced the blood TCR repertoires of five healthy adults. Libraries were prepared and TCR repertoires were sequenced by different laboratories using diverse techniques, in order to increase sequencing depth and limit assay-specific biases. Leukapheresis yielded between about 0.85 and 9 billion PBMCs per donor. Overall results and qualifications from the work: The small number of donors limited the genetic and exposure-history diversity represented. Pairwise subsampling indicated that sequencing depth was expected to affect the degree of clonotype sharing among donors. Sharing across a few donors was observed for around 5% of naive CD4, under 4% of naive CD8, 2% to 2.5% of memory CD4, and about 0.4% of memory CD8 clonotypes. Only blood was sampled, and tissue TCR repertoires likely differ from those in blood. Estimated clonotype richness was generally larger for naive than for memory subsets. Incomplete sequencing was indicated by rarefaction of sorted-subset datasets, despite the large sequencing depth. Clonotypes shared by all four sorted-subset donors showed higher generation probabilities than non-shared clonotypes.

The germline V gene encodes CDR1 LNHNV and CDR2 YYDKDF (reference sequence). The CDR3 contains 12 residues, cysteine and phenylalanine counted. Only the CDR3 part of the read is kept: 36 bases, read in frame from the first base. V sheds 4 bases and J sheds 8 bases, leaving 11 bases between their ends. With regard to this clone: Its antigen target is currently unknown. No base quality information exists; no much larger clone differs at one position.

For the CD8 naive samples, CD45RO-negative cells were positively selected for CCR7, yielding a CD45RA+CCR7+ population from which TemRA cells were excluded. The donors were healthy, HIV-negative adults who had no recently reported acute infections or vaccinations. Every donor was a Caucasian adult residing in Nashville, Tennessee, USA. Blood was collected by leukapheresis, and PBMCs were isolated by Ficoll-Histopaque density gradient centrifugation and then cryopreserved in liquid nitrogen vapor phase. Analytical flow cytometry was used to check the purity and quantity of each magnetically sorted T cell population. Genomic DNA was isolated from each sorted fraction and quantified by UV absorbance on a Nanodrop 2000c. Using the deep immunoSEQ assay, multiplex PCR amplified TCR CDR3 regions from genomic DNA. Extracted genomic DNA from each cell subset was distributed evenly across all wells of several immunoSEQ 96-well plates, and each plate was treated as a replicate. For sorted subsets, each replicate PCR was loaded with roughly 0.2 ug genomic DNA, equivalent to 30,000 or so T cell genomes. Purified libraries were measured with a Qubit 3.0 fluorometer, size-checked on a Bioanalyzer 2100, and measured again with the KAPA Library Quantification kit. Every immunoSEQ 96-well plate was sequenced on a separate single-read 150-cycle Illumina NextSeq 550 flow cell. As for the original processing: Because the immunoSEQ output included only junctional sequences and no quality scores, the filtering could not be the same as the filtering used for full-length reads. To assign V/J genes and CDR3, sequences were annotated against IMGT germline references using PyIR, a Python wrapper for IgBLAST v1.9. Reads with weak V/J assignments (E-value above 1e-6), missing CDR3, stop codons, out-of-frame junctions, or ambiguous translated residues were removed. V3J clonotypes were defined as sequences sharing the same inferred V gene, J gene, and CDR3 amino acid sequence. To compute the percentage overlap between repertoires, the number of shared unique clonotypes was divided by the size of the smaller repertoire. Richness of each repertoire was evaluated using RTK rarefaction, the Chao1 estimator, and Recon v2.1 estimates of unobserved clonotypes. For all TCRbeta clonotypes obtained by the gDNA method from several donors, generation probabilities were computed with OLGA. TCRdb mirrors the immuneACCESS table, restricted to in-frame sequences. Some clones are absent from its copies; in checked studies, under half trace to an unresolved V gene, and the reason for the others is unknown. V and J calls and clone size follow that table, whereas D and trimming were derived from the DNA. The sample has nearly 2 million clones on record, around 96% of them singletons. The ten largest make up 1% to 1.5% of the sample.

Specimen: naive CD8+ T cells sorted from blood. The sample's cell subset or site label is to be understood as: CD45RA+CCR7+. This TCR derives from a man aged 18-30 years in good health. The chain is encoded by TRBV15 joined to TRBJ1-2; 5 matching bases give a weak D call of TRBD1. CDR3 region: CATSTPGYGYTF. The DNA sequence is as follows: TGTGCCACCAGCACCCCAGGGTACGGCTACACCTTC.